The 10 T cell receptor beta chains below come from one sample, sequenced in a study of shared clonotypes between healthy human individuals. Naive CD8 cells lacked CD45RO, underwent positive selection for CCR7 and left out terminally differentiated effector memory CD45RA+ cells. Assay used: immunoSEQ multiplex PCR; TCRdb lists only in-frame clones, some missing. This sample has roughly 850,000 clones, with approximately 96% found just once. Sequencing was done on a sample of naive CD8+ T cells sorted from blood. The receptor source for this set is a man aged 25-40 years in good health.

The V call is TRBV5-1, the J call TRBJ2-7; TRBD1 matches 11 bases. V trimming: 0 bases; J trimming: 0 bases; junction bases outside the gene matches: 2. CDR1 is SGHRS and CDR2 is YFSETQ in the germline V gene. This CDR3 is built from 16 residues. The CDR3 DNA sequence: TGCGCCAGCAGCTTGGGAGGGACAGGGGGCTCCTACGAGCAGTACTTC. Its protein product is CASSLGGTGGSYEQYF.

The rearrangement links TRBV15 to TRBJ2-7; TRBD1 agrees at 7 bases. Germline V gives CDR1 LNHNV, CDR2 YYDKDF (reference sequence). The CDR3 has 15 residues. The trim removed 4 bases at V and 3 bases at J, leaving 9 bases unmatched. The CDR3 coding sequence is TGTGCCACCAGCACTGGGACAGCGGACCTCTACGAGCAGTACTTC. Translating it yields CATSTGTADLYEQYF.

This clone was seen a handful of times. The rearrangement joins TRBV9 to TRBJ2-1; D unclear. Germline lookup yields CDR1 SGDLS and CDR2 YYNGEE. The V and J ends lost 4 bases and 10 bases respectively, with 9 bases between them. The CDR3 is 11 residues long. The CDR3 protein is CASSSRREQFF. The CDR3 coding sequence is TGTGCCAGCAGCTCCCGGCGAGAGCAGTTCTTC.

In this sample, this clone turned up once. The gene calls are TRBV4-1 and TRBJ2-1; TRBD1 is a possible D gene (5 bases). The CDR3 contains 15 residues. With 2 bases removed from V and 4 bases from J, the gap between germline ends came to 12 bases. Looked up from germline, CDR1 is MGHRA and CDR2 is YSYEKL. The CDR3 DNA reads TGCGCCAGCAGCCAAAGCCGACAGACGTACAATGAGCAGTTCTTC. It is translated as CASSQSRQTYNEQFF.

The chain recombines TRBV4-3 with TRBJ2-1; D is ambiguous. This CDR3 contains 15 residues. V gave up 0 bases and J gave up 3 bases, with 9 bases separating them. CDR1 is LGHNA and CDR2 is YSLEER in the germline V gene. DNA of the CDR3: TGCGCCAGCAGCCAAGACCCCCTAGTCTACAATGAGCAGTTCTTC. This translates into CASSQDPLVYNEQFF.

The V gene is TRBV4-1, the J gene TRBJ2-7, with unresolved D. V gave up 6 bases and J gave up 0 bases, with 9 bases separating them. CDR1 is MGHRA, CDR2 YSYEKL, per germline. The CDR3 spans 13 residues. DNA for the CDR3: TGCGCCAGCAGTCTACTTTACTCCTACGAGCAGTACTTC. This sequence encodes CASSLLYSYEQYF.

The V call is TRBV18, the J call TRBJ1-1; D might be TRBD1 (5 bases). The CDR3 extends over 14 amino acids. The V gene's germline CDR1 is KGHSH and CDR2 LQKENI. V lost 0 bases to trimming and J lost 7 bases, with 12 bases between them. The CDR3 sequence is CASSPPDRVVEAFF. The CDR3 DNA reads as TGTGCCAGCTCACCACCCGACAGAGTCGTTGAAGCTTTCTTT.

The chain links TRBV11-2 to TRBJ2-5; D possibly corresponds to TRBD2 (7 bases). This CDR3 region has 15 residues. The V end was cut by 3 bases, the J end by 5 bases, with 16 bases between. From germline, CDR1 is SGHAT and CDR2 FQNNGV. This CDR3 reads CASSLGLGGQETQYF. CDR3 DNA: TGTGCCAGCAGCTTGGGGCTCGGGGGGCAGGAGACCCAGTACTTC.

This chain links TRBV28 with TRBJ1-4; D is unclear. CDR3 length equals 14 residues. V lost 7 bases, J lost 4 bases, and 13 bases lay in between. Germline CDR1 and CDR2: MDHEN and SYDVKM. In DNA, the CDR3 is TGTGCCAGCACCCTGACGGGAGATAATGAAAAACTGTTTTTT. Translating gives CASTLTGDNEKLFF.

This rearrangement joins TRBV6-5 to TRBJ2-3; D not resolved. Trimming left V 0 bases short and J 6 bases short, with 7 bases between. The CDR3 sequence is 13 residues long. Germline V gives CDR1 MNHEY, CDR2 SVGAGI. CDR3 sequence: CASSYSNQDTQYF. The CDR3 DNA reads as TGTGCCAGCAGTTACTCGAATCAGGATACGCAGTATTTT.